These 22 T cell receptor beta chains were sequenced from one sample in a study of T cell changes during pregnancy in multiple sclerosis. Libraries were prepared by immunoSEQ multiplex PCR; TCRdb keeps only in-frame clonotypes and omits some of them. Of some 70,000 clones in the sample, 85% to 90% were seen once. Sequences were derived from peripheral blood, sampled after pregnancy. The receptors derive from a female donor in good health, enrolled as a control in a pregnancy study.

V gene TRBV2 combines with J gene TRBJ2-3; no reliable D call. The CDR3 spans 14 residues. V was clipped by 1 base and J by 5 bases, with 10 bases between them. From germline, CDR1 is SNHLY and CDR2 FYNNEI. For the CDR3, the DNA is TGTGCCAGCAGTGAAGAAAGAATGAGAGATACGCAGTATTTT. It yields the protein CASSEERMRDTQYF. Full variable domain (outside the CDR3, taken from reference TRBV2 and TRBJ2-3): EPEVTQTPSHQVTQMGQEVILRCVPISNHLYFYWYRQILGQKVEFLVSFYNNEISEKSEIFDDQFSVERPDGSNFTLKIRSTKLEDSAMYFCASSEERMRDTQYFGPGTRLTVL.

The V gene is TRBV28, the J gene TRBJ2-7, with D possibly being TRBD1 (6 bases). The CDR3 covers 16 residues. Germline V lookup: CDR1 MDHEN, CDR2 SYDVKM. The V gene lost 5 bases and the J gene lost 3 bases, with 20 bases spanning the gap. DNA of the CDR3: TGTGCCAGCAGTCGAGGGCTGACAGGCCTGAACTACGAGCAGTACTTC. This sequence encodes CASSRGLTGLNYEQYF.

The chain employs TRBV18 and TRBJ1-1, with 7 bases fitting TRBD1. The germline CDR1 and CDR2 sequences are KGHSH and LQKENI. The CDR3 runs to 15 residues. Trimming at V came to 3 bases and at J to 4 bases, leaving 8 bases not matched to a gene. CDR3 protein: CASSPSTGEVTEAFF. The CDR3 DNA reads as TGTGCCAGCTCACCTTCCACAGGGGAAGTCACTGAAGCTTTCTTT.

The chain couples TRBV7-9 to TRBJ1-2; no clear D gene. The length of the CDR3 is 13 residues. V was clipped by 5 bases and J by 4 bases, with 11 bases between them. From germline, CDR1 is SEHNR and CDR2 FQNEAQ (reference sequence). The CDR3 here is CASSPRQTYGYTF. For the CDR3, the DNA is TGTGCCAGCAGCCCCCGACAAACCTATGGCTACACCTTC.

As for this clone: Other DNA sequences in the same sample also yield this CDR3. CDR3 in DNA: TGTGCCAGCTCACCCCGACAGGGGTCCTACGAGCAGTACTTC. This gives the protein CASSPRQGSYEQYF. V usage is TRBV18 and J usage is TRBJ2-7; 8 bases are shared with TRBD1. This CDR3 region has 14 residues. CDR1 KGHSH and CDR2 LQKENI come from the germline V gene. Germline trimming cut 3 bases from V and 1 base from J; bases unmatched to any gene: 2. The variable domain in full, with the rest retrieved from reference TRBV18 and TRBJ2-7, is NAGVMQNPRHLVRRRGQEARLRCSPMKGHSHVYWYRQLPEEGLKFMVYLQKENIIDESGMPKERFSAEFPKEGPSILRIQQVVRGDSAAYFCASSPRQGSYEQYFGPGTRLTVT.

V and J are TRBV18 and TRBJ2-7, with 9 bases aligning to TRBD1. The ends lost 3 bases at V and 9 bases at J; junction bases unmatched: 12. The CDR3 covers 15 residues. Germline V gene lookup returns CDR1 KGHSH and CDR2 LQKENI. This CDR3 reads CASSPLGQGYAGQYF. DNA of the CDR3: TGTGCCAGCTCACCCCTGGGACAGGGCTACGCCGGGCAGTACTTC.

This chain links TRBV19 with TRBJ2-3; weak D call: TRBD2 (5 bases). V was pared by 5 bases and J by 5 bases, with 14 bases between. CDR1 and CDR2 (germline): LNHDA, SQIVND (reference sequence). The CDR3 is made up of 14 amino acids. The CDR3 here is CASSPVDRGDTQYF. CDR3 DNA: TGTGCCAGTAGTCCCGTTGACCGGGGAGATACGCAGTATTTT.

The chain combines TRBV27 with TRBJ1-5, with D possibly TRBD1 on 6 matching bases. The V and J ends lost 2 bases and 0 bases respectively, with 8 bases between them. The CDR3 consists of 15 residues. Germline V gene sequence: CDR1 MNHEY, CDR2 SMNVEV (reference sequence). The CDR3 DNA reads as TGTGCCAGCAGTTTAGACAGGTCTAGCAATCAGCCCCAGCATTTT. This codes for CASSLDRSSNQPQHF.

The chain uses TRBV5-4 and TRBJ1-6; 9 nucleotides line up with TRBD1. The J segment lost 10 bases and the V segment lost 7 bases, leaving 12 bases of the junction unmatched. Germline loops: CDR1 SGHNT, CDR2 YYREEE (reference sequence). This CDR3 is built from 15 residues. Written as DNA, the CDR3 is TGTGCCAGCGCCAGTGAGGGACAGGGATCGTCACCCCTCCACTTT. Translation gives CASASEGQGSSPLHF. Variable domain in full (rest from reference TRBV5-4 and TRBJ1-6): ETGVTQSPTHLIKTRGQQVTLRCSSQSGHNTVSWYQQALGQGPQFIFQYYREEENGRGNFPPRFSGLQFPNYSSELNVNALELDDSALYLCASASEGQGSSPLHFGNGTRLTVT.

The chain combines TRBV29-1 with TRBJ2-7, with 9 bases that match TRBD1. Per germline, CDR1 SQVTM and CDR2 ANQGSEA. The CDR3 has 14 amino acids. Germline trimming cut 7 bases from V and 3 bases from J; bases unmatched to any gene: 10. The CDR3 coding sequence is TGCAGCGCTGAGGGACAGGGTCAAGGCTACGAGCAGTACTTC. This encodes CSAEGQGQGYEQYF.

This chain uses TRBV29-1 with TRBJ2-2, with 10 bases matching TRBD1. J lost 2 bases, V lost 5 bases, and 5 bases had no gene match. The CDR3 length is 15 residues. Germline CDR1 SQVTM, CDR2 ANQGSEA. The CDR3 is CSVSTTGGNTGELFF. The CDR3 DNA reads TGCAGCGTTTCCACGACAGGGGGCAACACCGGGGAGCTGTTTTTT.

This rearrangement joins TRBV5-1 to TRBJ1-1; 7 bases are a match to TRBD1. Trimming at V came to 3 bases and at J to 4 bases, leaving 6 bases not matched to a gene. Germline values: CDR1 SGHRS, CDR2 YFSETQ. This CDR3 has 14 residues. CDR3 nucleotide sequence: TGCGCCAGCAGCTCCTCGACAGGGTCCACTGAAGCTTTCTTT. Encoded protein: CASSSSTGSTEAFF. Together with reference TRBV5-1 and TRBJ1-1, the CDR3 gives the full variable domain: KAGVTQTPRYLIKTRGQQVTLSCSPISGHRSVSWYQQTPGQGLQFLFEYFSETQRNKGNFPGRFSGRQFSNSRSEMNVSTLELGDSALYLCASSSSTGSTEAFFGQGTRLTVV.

The chain carries TRBV7-6 and TRBJ2-1; 8 bases agree with TRBD1. Trimming took 5 bases from V and 5 from J; bases not matched to a gene: 5. Germline V gives CDR1 SGHVS, CDR2 FNYEAQ. CDR3 length: 14 residues. CDR3 in DNA: TGTGCCAGCAGCGTAGGACAGGGAAACAATGAGCAGTTCTTC. Translation gives CASSVGQGNNEQFF.

The chain uses TRBV2 and TRBJ2-2; TRBD1 might be the D (6 bases). In germline, CDR1 is SNHLY, CDR2 FYNNEI. The CDR3 is 15 amino acids. V gave up 4 bases and J gave up 6 bases, with 15 bases separating them. CDR3 sequence: CASSGSTGPAGELFF. The CDR3 DNA is TGTGCCAGCAGTGGGTCGACAGGCCCCGCCGGGGAGCTGTTTTTT.

The V and J genes are TRBV12-5 and TRBJ2-2, with 8 bases aligning to TRBD1. This CDR3 region has 17 residues. CDR1 is LGHNT, CDR2 FRNRAP, per germline. J was trimmed by 0 bases and V by 3 bases; bases with no gene match: 6. The CDR3, as DNA: TGTGCTAGTGGTTTAGCACAGGGGGTCACGAACACCGGGGAGCTGTTTTTT. Translated, it gives CASGLAQGVTNTGELFF.

In its sample, this clone was seen once. The V gene is TRBV13, the J gene TRBJ2-3; D is perhaps TRBD1 (7 bases). Trimming left V 4 bases short and J 0 bases short, with 17 bases between. In germline, CDR1 is PRHDT, CDR2 FYEKMQ (reference sequence). The CDR3 loop spans 17 amino acids. The CDR3 nucleotides are TGTGCCAGCAGCTCAGGGGGGCTCAGGGGTAGCACAGATACGCAGTATTTT. It encodes CASSSGGLRGSTDTQYF.

The V gene is TRBV2, the J gene TRBJ2-7; 15 nucleotides match TRBD2. CDR1 is SNHLY and CDR2 is FYNNEI in the germline V gene. Trimming cost V 6 bases and J 0 bases; bases outside gene matches: 9. The CDR3 is 18 residues long. CDR3 DNA sequence: TGTGCCAGCAGACGTAGGCCGGGACTAGCGGGAGGCTCCTACGAGCAGTACTTC. This translates into CASRRRPGLAGGSYEQYF.

This rearrangement joins TRBV4-3 to TRBJ1-2, with 8 positions matching TRBD1. This CDR3 is 14 amino acids long. Germline V gene sequence: CDR1 LGHNA, CDR2 YSLEER. J gave up 2 bases and V 5 bases, and 4 bases lay outside the gene matches. The CDR3 bases are TGCGCCAGCAGCTCCCGGACAGGGAACTATGGCTACACCTTC. Translated, it gives CASSSRTGNYGYTF.

The chain combines TRBV19 with TRBJ2-1; TRBD2 matches 14 bases. V was pared by 5 bases and J by 4 bases, with 7 bases of the junction left unmatched. This CDR3 contains 17 residues. Germline V lookup: CDR1 LNHDA, CDR2 SQIVND (reference sequence). The CDR3 DNA is TGTGCCAGTAGTGTCCGGACTAGCGGGGGGCCATACAATGAGCAGTTCTTC. Its protein is CASSVRTSGGPYNEQFF. Full variable domain (remainder filled in from reference TRBV19 and TRBJ2-1): DGGITQSPKYLFRKEGQNVTLSCEQNLNHDAMYWYRQDPGQGLRLIYYSQIVNDFQKGDIAEGYSVSREKKESFPLTVTSAQKNPTAFYLCASSVRTSGGPYNEQFFGPGTRLTVL.

This clone was picked up one time. This sequence joins TRBV7-2 and TRBJ2-4; D might be TRBD1 (5 bases). The CDR3 runs to 16 residues. V was clipped by 0 bases and J by 2 bases, with 11 bases between them. Germline V lookup: CDR1 SGHTA, CDR2 FQGNSA. CDR3 DNA: TGTGCCAGCAGCTTAGCAACAGGCATTCCCAAAAACATTCAGTACTTC. Protein sequence: CASSLATGIPKNIQYF.

This clone was seen only once. The chain employs TRBV6-5 and TRBJ2-3, with 10 positions matching TRBD1. There are 15 residues in the CDR3. Germline CDR1 MNHEY, CDR2 SVGAGI. V trimming: 5 bases; J trimming: 3 bases; junction bases outside the gene matches: 5. Here the CDR3 DNA reads TGTGCCAGCAGTCCCGGGGGACAGGGGACAGATACGCAGTATTTT. It encodes CASSPGGQGTDTQYF.

The DNA of the CDR3 is TGTGCCAGTAGTATTGGGGGACATCGCACAGATACGCAGTATTTT. It is translated as CASSIGGHRTDTQYF. The chain uses TRBV19 and TRBJ2-3; a possible D gene is TRBD1 (6 bases). Trimming left V 3 bases short and J 1 base short, with 11 bases between. The CDR3 consists of 15 residues. From germline, CDR1 is LNHDA and CDR2 SQIVND (reference sequence).